The 12 T cell receptor beta chains below come from one sample, sequenced in a study of blood T cell repertoires in COVID-19. Here immunoSEQ multiplex PCR was the method, and the copy in TCRdb shows in-frame clones only, minus some. Here the sample spans fewer than 250,000 clones, around 87% being singletons. The material sequenced was PBMCs or T cells enriched from blood (not recorded which). The receptors here all came from a middle-aged woman in a cohort exposed to, infected with or recovered from COVID-19 (not recorded which).

As concerns this clone: Mismatch with germline at one junction end may stem from a read error. The chain combines TRBV24-1 with TRBJ2-1; the match to TRBD2 covers 14 bases. From germline, CDR1 is KGHDR and CDR2 SFDVKD. The CDR3 loop spans 11 amino acids. The CDR3 sequence is CATETSGRVLF. The CDR3 nucleotides are TGTGCCACCGAGACTAGCGGGAGGGTGCTCTTC.

This clone appeared a few times. The chain is built from TRBV11-2 and TRBJ1-1; D gene ambiguous. Germline lookup yields CDR1 SGHAT and CDR2 FQNNGV. CDR3 length: 13 amino acids. Trimming took 0 bases from V and 10 from J, leaving 12 bases between them. The CDR3 loop is CASSLDPNSGAFF. The CDR3 nucleotides read TGTGCCAGCAGCTTAGACCCGAACTCGGGAGCTTTCTTT.

The genes are TRBV7-8 and TRBJ1-5, with a tentative D call TRBD1 (5 bases). The germline V gene has CDR1 SGHVS and CDR2 FQNEAQ. V was cut by 1 base and J by 2 bases, with 12 bases left in between. This CDR3 comprises 16 residues. CDR3 amino acids: CASSLGAGFGNQPQHF. Here the CDR3 DNA reads TGTGCCAGCAGCTTAGGGGCAGGGTTTGGCAATCAGCCCCAGCATTTT. Full variable domain (missing parts from reference TRBV7-8 and TRBJ1-5): GAGVSQSPRYKVAKRGQDVALRCDPISGHVSLFWYQQALGQGPEFLTYFQNEAQLDKSGLPSDRFFAERPEGSVSTLKIQRTQQEDSAVYLCASSLGAGFGNQPQHFGDGTRLSIL.

V usage is TRBV6-2 or TRBV6-3 and J usage is TRBJ2-1, with 8 positions matching TRBD2. CDR3 length: 14 amino acids. With V trimmed by 6 bases and J by 4 bases, 5 bases remained unmatched. CDR1 MNHEY and CDR2 SVGEGT come from the germline V gene. CDR3 amino acids: CASSHLAGYNEQFF. As DNA, the CDR3 is TGTGCCAGCAGCCACCTAGCGGGTTACAATGAGCAGTTCTTC.

DNA for the CDR3: TGTGCCAGCAATCAACGGACAGACTACTATGGCTACACCTTC. Protein: CASNQRTDYYGYTF. This chain links TRBV6-5 with TRBJ1-2; a weak D match, TRBD1 (6 bases). From germline, CDR1 is MNHEY and CDR2 SVGAGI. The CDR3 spans 14 residues. V was cut by 7 bases and J by 3 bases, with 15 bases left in between.

CDR3: CASRSGTSSDEQFF. The CDR3 DNA follows: TGCGCCAGCAGGTCCGGGACTAGTTCCGATGAGCAGTTCTTC. The chain recombines TRBV10-1 with TRBJ2-1; 8 bases line up with TRBD2. CDR1 is WNHNN, CDR2 SYGVQD, per germline (reference sequence). This CDR3 region has 14 residues. V gave up 6 bases and J gave up 8 bases; unmatched junction bases: 9.

V usage is TRBV7-9 and J usage is TRBJ1-2; TRBD1 matches at 9 bases. Unmatched junction bases numbered 9, after V lost 5 bases and J lost 2 bases. CDR1 is SEHNR, CDR2 FQNEAQ, per germline (reference sequence). The CDR3 length is 16 residues. In DNA, the CDR3 is TGTGCCAGCAGCCGAATACCGGGACAGGGCAACTATGGCTACACCTTC. It encodes CASSRIPGQGNYGYTF.

This clone was detected a few times. This chain joins TRBV20-1 and TRBJ1-1; D is possibly TRBD1 (6 bases). Germline V gives CDR1 DFQATT, CDR2 SNEGSKA (reference sequence). Trimming stripped 5 bases from V and 11 bases from J, with 15 bases between. This CDR3 region has 11 residues. CDR3 region: CSASPGGGAFF. The CDR3 DNA sequence: TGCAGTGCTTCCCCCGGTGGGGGCGCTTTCTTT.

In its sample, this clone was seen a few times. This chain links TRBV3-1 (or the pseudogene TRBV3-2) with TRBJ2-7; 8 bases agree with TRBD2. Unmatched junction bases numbered 6, after V lost 4 bases and J lost 4 bases. CDR1 and CDR2 (germline): LGHDT, YNNKEL (reference sequence). The CDR3 sequence is 14 residues long. The DNA of the CDR3 is TGTGCCAGCAGCCTTAATAGCGGGGCGTACGAGCAGTACTTC. It translates to CASSLNSGAYEQYF.

The chain recombines TRBV6-1 with TRBJ1-1, with D perhaps TRBD1 (5 bases). The CDR3 spans 14 residues. CDR1 MNHNS and CDR2 SASEGT come from the germline V gene. Deletions cut 1 base from V and 2 bases from J, with 8 bases between. CDR3 in DNA: TGTGCCAGCAGTGAAGTCGGGGGTAACACTGAAGCTTTCTTT. Translated: CASSEVGGNTEAFF.

The DNA of the CDR3 is TGTGCCAGCAGTTTTATCAGGGGCCTAGATACGCAGTATTTT. Its translation is CASSFIRGLDTQYF. The V and J genes are TRBV27 and TRBJ2-3; D perhaps matches TRBD1 (6 bases). The CDR3 covers 14 residues. Germline CDR1 is MNHEY and CDR2 is SMNVEV (reference sequence). Trimming took off 3 bases at V and 5 bases at J, with 12 bases between the two ends.

The V gene is TRBV7-2, the J gene TRBJ2-5, with 7 bases lining up with TRBD2. This CDR3 has 16 amino acids. Germline trimming cut 2 bases from V and 4 bases from J; bases unmatched to any gene: 10. Germline CDR1 reads SGHTA; CDR2 reads FQGNSA. CDR3 coding DNA: TGTGCCAGCAGCTTAATGCTGGGGGGGATGGGAGAGACCCAGTACTTC. It encodes CASSLMLGGMGETQYF.